Here is one T cell receptor (beta chain) with its context. This clonotype has more than one count but fewer than ten. Its antigen remains undetermined. Per-base quality was not reported, and no clone a single base away is much larger than it. CDR1 is given as MNHEY and CDR2 as SMNVEV, both from the germline V gene (reference sequence). Trimming at the junction amounts to 3 bases on V and 2 bases on J, and the germline ends lie 12 bases apart. The CDR3 has 15 amino acids, counting the end cysteine and phenylalanine. The read is trimmed to its CDR3 DNA, 45 bases read in frame from base 1. The source of the sample is a study of T cells after yellow fever vaccination (dated by TCRdb to between 2019 and 2020). Study-level background: The SMART-Seq v4 Ultra Low Input RNA kit was used to prepare libraries from fractions with low cell numbers. Bulk PBMC replicates and cell subsets were isolated from blood drawn at multiple timepoints before and after both primary and secondary immunization. To follow T-cell clones before and after primary and booster YFV17D yellow fever vaccination, bulk TCR alpha and beta repertoires were sequenced over time. Two healthy male donors made up the cohort, one aged 18 to 30 years and the other aged 30 to 40 years.

Sequencer: Illumina NovaSeq 6000. Synthesis of TCR cDNA relied on 5'RACE template switching, a step that introduced a universal primer site along with unique molecular identifiers. Priming of cDNA synthesis was performed from both the TCR alpha and TCR beta constant segments. Libraries were amplified in two PCR steps, with sample barcodes and sequencing adapters added in the second step. Sequencing of libraries was done on Illumina HiSeq 2500 (2x100 bp) or NovaSeq (2x150 bp). The authors' analysis ran thus. MIGEC handled demultiplexing of reads and collapsing into UMI consensus sequences, while MiXCR performed V(D)J alignment. Using edgeR on replicate PBMC samples, clonotypes were called vaccine-responding if FDR was below 0.01 and the log2 fold change was above 5 up to day 15. CD4 or CD8 identity was assigned to each bulk clonotype according to whether the clonotype was present at higher abundance in the sequenced CD4 repertoire or the sequenced CD8 repertoire. Using fastp trimming at Q25 and MiXCR clonotype assembly, TCRdb reanalyzed the public sequencing data and kept in-frame beta chains. Each CDR3 protein appears once, grouped with its most common genes and DNA. TCRdb, rather than the study authors, made the V and J calls. In all, the sample holds nearly 300,000 distinct CDR3 sequences, and under 9% of those were seen once. The ten largest clones take up about 3.5% of the sample.

Results the study describes overall, beyond this receptor: Compared with the primary T-cell response, the secondary T-cell response was weaker but faster, peaking on day 5 rather than day 15. FACS-sorted repertoires could contain abundant contaminating clonotypes from the bulk population, so computational filtering was required. Most clones expanded after primary vaccination (almost 98% of CD4 and 70% to 90% of CD8) were re-detected after the booster, suggesting that broad memory maintenance occurred. Because the study included only a couple of donors, the extent to which the findings can be generalized is limited. A small share of clonotypes occurred in both CD4 and CD8 compartments, likely arising from convergent recombination.

Taken with the paper, the label for treatment or condition translates to: live attenuated yellow fever vaccine strain. PBMCs were isolated from peripheral blood using a standard Ficoll-Paque protocol. CD4 and CD8 T-cell fractions were isolated with Dynabeads CD4 and CD8 positive selection kits. TriZol was used to extract RNA from bulk PBMCs, from CD4 and CD8 fractions, and from dextramer-positive and dextramer-negative fractions. The specimen was CD4+ T cells sorted from PBMCs, collected 5 days after the yellow fever booster vaccination. The receptor's source is a man aged 18 to 35 who received the YFV17D yellow fever vaccine. The chain uses TRBV27 and TRBJ2-3; the D gene lacks a confident call. The DNA sequence is TGTGCCAGCAGTTTTACCCCAGTCCTCACAGATACGCAGTATTTT. This gives the protein CASSFTPVLTDTQYF.